The subject of this entry is one T cell receptor (beta chain). Its target is not known. Molecular identifiers with 6-nucleotide sample barcodes were added during cDNA synthesis via template switching. Two nested PCRs, run for roughly 17 and 9 cycles, were applied to TCRalpha and TCRbeta cDNA. TCRdb re-called the 5' RACE reads and shows each CDR3 protein once, DNA omitted. The sample table sets out fewer than 450,000 distinct CDR3 sequences. This record comes from a study of monozygotic twins with inflammatory bowel disease. Study-wide results and limits: Patients with IBD had less TCRbeta diversity (inverse Simpson) than their healthy co-twins.

The CDR3 runs to 14 residues. Per germline, CDR1 SGHRS and CDR2 YFSETQ. Each donor gave about 2.5 ml of peripheral blood. This sequence joins TRBV5-1 and TRBJ2-1; absent DNA, TCRdb's TRBD2 call cannot be checked. The sequence was obtained from a human donor with ulcerative colitis or Crohn's disease, or a healthy co-twin of an affected twin (not recorded which). The sequencing sample was made of blood. The CDR3 is CASSFGLGGNEQFF. The full variable domain, rest sourced from reference TRBV5-1 and TRBJ2-1, is KAGVTQTPRYLIKTRGQQVTLSCSPISGHRSVSWYQQTPGQGLQFLFEYFSETQRNKGNFPGRFSGRQFSNSRSEMNVSTLELGDSALYLCASSFGLGGNEQFFGPGTRLTVL.